Below, 5 T cell receptor beta chains from the same sample are listed, as sequenced in a study of CD8+CD57+ T cells in acquired aplastic anemia. TCR beta VDJ and CDR3 profiles were obtained from a genomic DNA template. TCRdb ran MiXCR on the reads and lists one entry per CDR3 protein. Seen here are fewer than 250,000 distinct CDR3 sequences, about half observed once, and the top ten hold about 20%. Previously, flow cytometry had revealed CD8+CD57+ cell expansion in the patients chosen for sequencing. Specimen: sorted CD4+, CD8+, or CD8+CD57+ T cells (not recorded which) from PBMCs. These receptors originate from a human donor with aplastic anemia.

J is TRBJ2-7 and V is TRBV12-2. TRBV12-2 corresponds to a pseudogene. This CDR3 spans 15 amino acids. The CDR3 coding sequence is TGTGCAAGTCGCTTAGATGTACAGCCTGCCTACGAGCAGTACTTC. This codes for CASRLDVQPAYEQYF.

CDR3 residues: CASSQRGSGGHTIYF. The CDR3, as DNA: TGTGCCAGCAGCCAACGGGGATCTGGAGGACACACCATATATTTT. The chain carries TRBV3-1 and TRBJ1-3; no reliable D call. The CDR3 runs to 15 residues. The germline CDR1 and CDR2 sequences are LGHDT and YNNKEL (reference sequence). Trimming took off 2 bases at V and 8 bases at J, with 16 bases between the two ends.

This clonotype was recorded many times. V and J are TRBV27 and TRBJ2-7; 7 bases match TRBD1. The CDR3 sequence is 13 residues long. With V trimmed by 10 bases and J by 7 bases, 13 bases remained unmatched. Looked up from germline, CDR1 is MNHEY and CDR2 is SMNVEV (reference sequence). This CDR3 is CATWDTGVGEQYF. The CDR3 nucleotides read TGTGCCACTTGGGACACAGGGGTTGGTGAGCAGTACTTC.

This clonotype came up many times. The chain carries TRBV6-1 and TRBJ1-6, with 7 bases matching TRBD1. Germline assignment: CDR1 MNHNS and CDR2 SASEGT. There are 14 residues in the CDR3. The junction had 7 bases not matched to a gene; V was cut back by 8 bases and J by 6 bases. CDR3 loop: CASVGTASNSPLHF. DNA for the CDR3: TGTGCCAGCGTCGGGACAGCATCTAATTCACCCCTCCACTTT.

This clonotype has ten or more counts. The V call is TRBV29-1, the J call TRBJ2-6, with D possibly matching TRBD1 (5 bases). Germline V gives CDR1 SQVTM, CDR2 ANQGSEA. CDR3 length equals 16 residues. Deletions cut 7 bases from V and 0 bases from J, with 16 bases between. The CDR3 region is CSASSDTFSGANVLTF. The CDR3 bases are TGCAGCGCTTCTTCGGACACCTTCTCTGGGGCCAACGTCCTGACTTTC.